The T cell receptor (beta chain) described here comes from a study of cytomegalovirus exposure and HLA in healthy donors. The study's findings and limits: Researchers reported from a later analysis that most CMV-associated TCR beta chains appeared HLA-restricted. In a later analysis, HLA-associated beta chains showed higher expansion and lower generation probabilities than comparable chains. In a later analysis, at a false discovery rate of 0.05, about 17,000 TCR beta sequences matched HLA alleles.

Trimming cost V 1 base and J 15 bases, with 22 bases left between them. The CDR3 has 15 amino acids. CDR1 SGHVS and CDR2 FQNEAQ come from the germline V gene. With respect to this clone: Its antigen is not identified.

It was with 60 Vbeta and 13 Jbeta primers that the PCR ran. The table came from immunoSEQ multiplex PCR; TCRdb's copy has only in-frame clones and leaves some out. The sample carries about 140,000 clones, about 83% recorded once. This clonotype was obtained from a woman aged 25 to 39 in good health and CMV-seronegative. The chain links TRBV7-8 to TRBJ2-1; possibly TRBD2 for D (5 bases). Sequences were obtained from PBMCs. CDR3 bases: TGTGCCAGCAGCTTAGAACCCCTCCGGGGAGCCGGACGGTTCTTC. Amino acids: CASSLEPLRGAGRFF.